A single sample is the source of the 26 T cell receptor beta chains below, sequenced in a study of blood T cell repertoires in COVID-19. Produced via immunoSEQ multiplex PCR; TCRdb's table is partial and in-frame only. Of 230,000 or so clones listed, around 82% are singletons. Sequencing used peripheral blood. These receptors all come from a middle-aged man with active or convalescent COVID-19.

The rearrangement joins TRBV9 to TRBJ2-1; 13 bases agree with TRBD2. There are 16 residues in the CDR3. CDR1 and CDR2 (germline): SGDLS, YYNGEE. The ends lost 6 bases at V and 8 bases at J; junction bases unmatched: 11. CDR3 residues: CASTLTSGGSADEQFF. Here the CDR3 DNA reads TGTGCCAGCACCCTGACTAGCGGGGGGTCCGCCGATGAGCAGTTCTTC.

This sequence joins TRBV28 and TRBJ2-7, with D uncertain. Germline CDR1 reads MDHEN; CDR2 reads SYDVKM. Trimming removed 6 bases at V and 6 bases at J, with 24 bases between. This CDR3 comprises 16 residues. In DNA, the CDR3 is TGTGCCAGCAGCCCCGTAGACTCTGTCAACTCCGCCGAGCAGTACTTC. It specifies CASSPVDSVNSAEQYF.

This rearrangement joins TRBV6-2 or TRBV6-3 to TRBJ2-7; D is possibly TRBD2 (5 bases). This CDR3 has 18 residues. Germline lookup yields CDR1 MNHEY and CDR2 SVGEGT. The germline V and J ends were trimmed by 0 bases and 0 bases, with 18 bases remaining between them. CDR3 loop: CASSYSLRTQRDSYEQYF. The CDR3 bases are TGTGCCAGCAGTTACTCATTGAGGACTCAGAGAGACTCCTACGAGCAGTACTTC.

This clone occurred once. The CDR3 loop reads CASSLAIGVPTYNEQFF. The CDR3 nucleotides are TGTGCCAGCAGCTTAGCGATCGGGGTCCCCACCTACAATGAGCAGTTCTTC. The V gene is TRBV7-9, the J gene TRBJ2-1; possible D gene TRBD2, 5 bases. The V gene lost 0 bases and the J gene lost 2 bases, with 14 bases spanning the gap. The CDR3 totals 17 residues. Germline-derived CDR1 and CDR2 are SEHNR and FQNEAQ (reference sequence).

This rearrangement joins TRBV6-2 or TRBV6-3 to TRBJ1-5; 8 bases agree with TRBD1. The germline gives CDR1 MNHEY, CDR2 SVGEGT. V was clipped by 3 bases and J by 5 bases; unmatched bases: 6. This CDR3 has 15 residues. CDR3 residues: CASSYAGGGDQPQHF. The DNA of the CDR3 is TGTGCCAGCAGTTATGCAGGGGGCGGGGATCAGCCCCAGCATTTT.

This clone occurred once. The chain is built from TRBV5-6 and TRBJ2-2; 9 bases match TRBD1. Germline-derived CDR1 and CDR2 are SGHDT and YYEEEE. With 3 bases clipped from V and 5 bases from J, the junction kept 8 bases outside the gene matches. The CDR3 totals 16 residues. In nucleotides, the CDR3 is TGTGCCAGCAGCTCCGGGACAGGGTTTGATACCGGGGAGCTGTTTTTT. Protein sequence: CASSSGTGFDTGELFF.

This chain connects TRBV5-8 to TRBJ2-1; D unclear. The length of the CDR3 is 15 residues. Germline V gives CDR1 SGHTS, CDR2 YDEGEE. The germline V and J ends were trimmed by 2 bases and 0 bases, with 9 bases remaining between them. CDR3 sequence reads: CASSLISSSYNEQFF. CDR3 coding DNA: TGTGCCAGCAGCTTAATTAGTAGCTCCTACAATGAGCAGTTCTTC.

The chain recombines TRBV4-1 with TRBJ2-3, with 9 bases identical to TRBD2. The junction had 11 bases not matched to a gene; V was cut back by 5 bases and J by 2 bases. From germline, CDR1 is MGHRA and CDR2 YSYEKL. This CDR3 has 17 residues. The CDR3 bases are TGCGCCAGCAGCATGCGGGGGGGCACTCTATTCACAGATACGCAGTATTTT. Translating gives CASSMRGGTLFTDTQYF.

This chain connects TRBV11-2 to TRBJ1-6; D might be TRBD1 (6 bases). The CDR3 is 15 residues long. V was trimmed by 2 bases and J by 9 bases, leaving 14 bases between them. Per germline, CDR1 SGHAT and CDR2 FQNNGV. CDR3 sequence reads: CASSLSGRGSSPLHF. The CDR3 DNA sequence: TGTGCCAGCAGCTTATCGGGAAGGGGGAGTTCACCCCTCCACTTT.

The chain joins TRBV9 to TRBJ2-3; TRBD2 aligns across 9 bases. Trimming removed 9 bases from V and 0 bases from J; junction bases left unmatched: 17. This CDR3 is built from 18 residues. CDR1 is SGDLS, CDR2 YYNGEE, per germline. CDR3 DNA sequence: TGTGCCACTTGGCCGGGCCTCAAGCGGGGGGTAAGCACAGATACGCAGTATTTT. Protein product: CATWPGLKRGVSTDTQYF.

The genes are TRBV2 and TRBJ2-7; the match to TRBD2 covers 9 bases. V was clipped by 4 bases and J by 2 bases; unmatched bases: 6. Germline V gene sequence: CDR1 SNHLY, CDR2 FYNNEI. The CDR3 has 15 residues. Written as DNA, the CDR3 is TGTGCCAGCAGTGTAGGGCGGGGGGGTACCTACGAGCAGTACTTC. The encoded protein is CASSVGRGGTYEQYF.

The chain joins TRBV4-1 to TRBJ1-6, with 9 bases aligning to TRBD1. The CDR3 is 15 amino acids. In germline, CDR1 is MGHRA, CDR2 YSYEKL. V gave up 2 bases and J gave up 5 bases; unmatched junction bases: 1. In nucleotides, the CDR3 is TGCGCCAGCAGCCAACGGACAGGGGATAATTCACCCCTCCACTTT. Translated, it gives CASSQRTGDNSPLHF.

This clone was found once. The chain carries TRBV5-4 and TRBJ2-3, with TRBD2 as a possible D gene (6 bases). With 0 bases removed from V and 0 bases from J, the gap between germline ends came to 11 bases. The germline V gene encodes CDR1 SGHNT and CDR2 YYREEE (reference sequence). This CDR3 is 16 amino acids long. The CDR3 bases are TGTGCCAGCAGCTTGGGCGGGGTTTCTAGCACAGATACGCAGTATTTT. This sequence encodes CASSLGGVSSTDTQYF.

The rearrangement uses TRBV28 and TRBJ2-2, with 9 positions matching TRBD2. This CDR3 comprises 19 residues. Trimming cost V 2 bases and J 4 bases; bases outside gene matches: 14. Germline V lookup: CDR1 MDHEN, CDR2 SYDVKM. This CDR3 is CASSLPTGMAGGLTGELFF. DNA of the CDR3: TGTGCCAGCAGTTTACCCACGGGGATGGCGGGGGGGCTCACCGGGGAGCTGTTTTTT.

The chain uses TRBV29-1 and TRBJ2-7; TRBD1 is a possible D gene (6 bases). Germline CDR1 and CDR2: SQVTM and ANQGSEA. The CDR3 covers 14 residues. Trimming took 4 bases from V and 5 from J, leaving 18 bases between them. CDR3: CSVARDMGRNEQYF. In DNA form, the CDR3 reads TGCAGCGTTGCCCGGGACATGGGGCGGAACGAGCAGTACTTC.

The chain is built from TRBV7-3 and TRBJ2-3, with 7 positions matching TRBD2. Germline trimming cut 5 bases from V and 6 bases from J; bases unmatched to any gene: 14. In germline, CDR1 is SGHTA, CDR2 FQGTGA. There are 16 residues in the CDR3. DNA of the CDR3: TGTGCCAGCAGCACCGGGAGCGGGGCCGGCCATGATACGCAGTATTTT. Translated: CASSTGSGAGHDTQYF.

The chain links TRBV5-4 to TRBJ2-1; D call uncertain. Germline V gene data show CDR1 as SGHNT and CDR2 as YYREEE (reference sequence). Trimming removed 1 base from V and 13 bases from J, with 12 bases in between. The CDR3 is 12 amino acids. This CDR3 is CASSLQQVDQFF. CDR3 DNA: TGTGCCAGCAGCTTGCAGCAGGTGGATCAGTTCTTC. Filled out from reference TRBV5-4 and TRBJ2-1, the complete variable domain reads ETGVTQSPTHLIKTRGQQVTLRCSSQSGHNTVSWYQQALGQGPQFIFQYYREEENGRGNFPPRFSGLQFPNYSSELNVNALELDDSALYLCASSLQQVDQFFGPGTRLTVL.

The chain combines TRBV3-1 (or the pseudogene TRBV3-2) with TRBJ1-5, with D perhaps TRBD1 (6 bases). The germline gives CDR1 LGHDT, CDR2 YNNKEL (reference sequence). CDR3 size: 13 residues. With 0 bases removed from V and 12 bases from J, the gap between germline ends came to 12 bases. This CDR3 is CASSQDRGGRQHF. CDR3 in DNA: TGTGCCAGCAGCCAAGATAGAGGGGGACGCCAGCATTTT.

J is TRBJ2-7 and V is TRBV6-2 or TRBV6-3; D is unresolved. V dropped 2 bases and J dropped 7 bases, with 9 bases sitting between them. The CDR3 runs to 12 residues. Germline V CDR1 and CDR2: MNHEY, SVGEGT. DNA for the CDR3: TGTGCCAGCAGTTACGAGACAAAGGAGCAGTACTTC. Translation: CASSYETKEQYF.

This chain uses TRBV7-9 with TRBJ2-2, with a tentative D call TRBD1 (5 bases). Trimming removed 8 bases at V and 4 bases at J, with 14 bases between. CDR3 size: 14 residues. Germline V CDR1 and CDR2: SEHNR, FQNEAQ (reference sequence). Here the CDR3 DNA reads TGTGCCAGCGACGAAGACAGCCCCACCGGGGAGCTGTTTTTT. As protein: CASDEDSPTGELFF.

V gene TRBV9 combines with J gene TRBJ2-7, with D possibly being TRBD2 (6 bases). Trimming cost V 0 bases and J 4 bases, with 14 bases left between them. Germline V gene data show CDR1 as SGDLS and CDR2 as YYNGEE. There are 15 residues in the CDR3. CDR3 in DNA: TGTGCCAGCAGCGTAGGGAGGGGCAGCGGGTACGAGCAGTACTTC. Its translation is CASSVGRGSGYEQYF.

This clone was seen a single time. V and J are TRBV5-4 and TRBJ2-3; a possible D gene is TRBD2 (7 bases). The V and J ends lost 4 bases and 5 bases respectively, with 17 bases between them. CDR1 is SGHNT, CDR2 YYREEE, per germline (reference sequence). The CDR3 runs 15 residues. The CDR3 sequence: CASSPGRGAGDTQYF. The DNA for the CDR3 is TGTGCCAGCAGCCCAGGACGGGGGGCGGGAGATACGCAGTATTTT.

The chain is built from TRBV28 and TRBJ1-3, with TRBD1 identical over 7 bases. The trim removed 2 bases at V and 6 bases at J, leaving 7 bases unmatched. CDR1 and CDR2 (germline): MDHEN, SYDVKM. The length of the CDR3 is 15 residues. The CDR3 DNA reads TGTGCCAGCAGTTTACCCGACCAGGGGGTAAACACCATATATTTT. Translated, it gives CASSLPDQGVNTIYF.

The CDR3: CASSPLGAGEAFF. The CDR3 nucleotides are TGTGCCAGCAGTCCTTTGGGGGCAGGCGAAGCTTTCTTT. This chain uses TRBV28 with TRBJ1-1; possible D gene TRBD1, 6 bases. The CDR3 is 13 residues long. V lost 5 bases, J lost 8 bases, and 15 bases lay in between. Germline CDR1 MDHEN, CDR2 SYDVKM. Complete variable domain (other parts from reference TRBV28 and TRBJ1-1): DVKVTQSSRYLVKRTGEKVFLECVQDMDHENMFWYRQDPGLGLRLIYFSYDVKMKEKGDIPEGYSVSREKKERFSLILESASTNQTSMYLCASSPLGAGEAFFGQGTRLTVV.

The J gene is TRBJ1-1, the V gene TRBV28; D remains unclear. The CDR3 contains 13 residues. CDR1 MDHEN and CDR2 SYDVKM come from the germline V gene. V lost 6 bases and J lost 1, with 9 bases in between. The CDR3 coding sequence is TGTGCCAGCAGGTTTTCAGGGAACACTGAAGCTTTCTTT. Protein sequence: CASRFSGNTEAFF. Complete variable domain (other parts from reference TRBV28 and TRBJ1-1): DVKVTQSSRYLVKRTGEKVFLECVQDMDHENMFWYRQDPGLGLRLIYFSYDVKMKEKGDIPEGYSVSREKKERFSLILESASTNQTSMYLCASRFSGNTEAFFGQGTRLTVV.

This chain links TRBV5-1 with TRBJ2-5; the D is unclear. The CDR3 is 14 amino acids. Trimming took off 6 bases at V and 1 base at J, with 13 bases between the two ends. The germline gives CDR1 SGHRS, CDR2 YFSETQ. The CDR3 reads CASTVATGQETQYF. In nucleotides, the CDR3 is TGCGCCAGCACCGTGGCTACGGGCCAAGAGACCCAGTACTTC.